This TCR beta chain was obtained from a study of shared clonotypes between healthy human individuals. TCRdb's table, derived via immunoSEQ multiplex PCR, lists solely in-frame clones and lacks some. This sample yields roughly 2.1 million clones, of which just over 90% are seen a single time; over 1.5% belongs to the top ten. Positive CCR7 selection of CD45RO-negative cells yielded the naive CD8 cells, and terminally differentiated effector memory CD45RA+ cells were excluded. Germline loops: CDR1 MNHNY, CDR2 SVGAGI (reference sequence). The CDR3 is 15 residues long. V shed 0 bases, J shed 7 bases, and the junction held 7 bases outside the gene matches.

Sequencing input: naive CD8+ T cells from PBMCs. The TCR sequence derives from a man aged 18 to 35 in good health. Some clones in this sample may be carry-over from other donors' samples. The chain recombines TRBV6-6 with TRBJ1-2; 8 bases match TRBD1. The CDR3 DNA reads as TGTGCCAGCAGTTACTCCCTACAGGGGGAGAGTGGCTACACCTTC. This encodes CASSYSLQGESGYTF.